This T cell receptor (beta chain) was sequenced for a study of OX40 agonist ivuxolimab in advanced cancers. Study-level background: Averaging 60 years in age, with a range of about 23 to 79, the cohort was approximately 83% male. Of the patients, three showed partial responses, one with hepatocellular carcinoma and two with cutaneous melanoma. Findings and caveats of the study: Near-lowest levels of clonal expansion characterized partial responders at 0.1-3.0 mg/kg. Antigen specificity of clonally expanded peripheral T cells was not established.

Libraries were prepared by immunoSEQ multiplex PCR; TCRdb keeps only in-frame clonotypes and omits some of them. The sample carries 130,000 or so clones, 93% recorded once. With respect to this clone: Antigen: not known.

This CDR3 has 13 residues. V lost 3 bases, J lost 7 bases, and 5 bases stayed unmatched. Germline CDR1 is SGHTA and CDR2 is FQGNSA. The origin of this receptor is an adult with an advanced solid tumor such as melanoma, head and neck, liver or kidney cancer. This sequence joins TRBV7-2 and TRBJ1-1, with 7 bases lining up with TRBD1. Material: CD4+ or CD8+ T cells sorted from blood, obtained in a trial of the OX40 agonist ivuxolimab. The CDR3: CASSFDRVSEAFF. In DNA form, the CDR3 reads TGTGCCAGCAGCTTTGACAGGGTTAGTGAAGCTTTCTTT.